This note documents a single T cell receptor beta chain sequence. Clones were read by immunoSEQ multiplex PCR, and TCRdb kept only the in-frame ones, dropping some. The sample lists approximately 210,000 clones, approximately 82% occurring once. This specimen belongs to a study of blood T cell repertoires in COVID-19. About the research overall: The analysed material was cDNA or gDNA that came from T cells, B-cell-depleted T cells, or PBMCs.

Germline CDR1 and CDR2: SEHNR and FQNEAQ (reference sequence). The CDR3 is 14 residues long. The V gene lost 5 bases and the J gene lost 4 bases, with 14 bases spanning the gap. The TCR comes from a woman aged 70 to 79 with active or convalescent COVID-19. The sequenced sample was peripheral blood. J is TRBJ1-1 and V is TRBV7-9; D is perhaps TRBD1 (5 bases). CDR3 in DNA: TGTGCCAGCAGCCAAACCTGGGGGGGCACTGAAGCTTTCTTT. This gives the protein CASSQTWGGTEAFF. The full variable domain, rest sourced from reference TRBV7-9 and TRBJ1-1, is DTGVSQNPRHKITKRGQNVTFRCDPISEHNRLYWYRQTLGQGPEFLTYFQNEAQLEKSRLLSDRFSAERPKGSFSTLEIQRTEQGDSAMYLCASSQTWGGTEAFFGQGTRLTVV.